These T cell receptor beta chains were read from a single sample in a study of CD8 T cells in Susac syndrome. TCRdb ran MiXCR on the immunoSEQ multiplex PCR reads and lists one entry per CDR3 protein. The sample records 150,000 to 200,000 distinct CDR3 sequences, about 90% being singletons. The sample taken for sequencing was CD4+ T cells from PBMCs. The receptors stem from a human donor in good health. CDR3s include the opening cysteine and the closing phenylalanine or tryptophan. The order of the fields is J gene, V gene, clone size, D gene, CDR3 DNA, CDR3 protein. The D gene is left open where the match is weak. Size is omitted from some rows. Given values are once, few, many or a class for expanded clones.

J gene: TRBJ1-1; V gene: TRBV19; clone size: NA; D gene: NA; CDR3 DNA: TGTGCCAGTAGTATTAGGGCCGAAACTGAAGCTTTCTTT; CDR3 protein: CASSIRAETEAFF
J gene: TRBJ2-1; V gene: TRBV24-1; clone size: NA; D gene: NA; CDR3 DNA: TGTGCCACCAGTGGTGTGTATAGCGGTTCCTACAATGAGCAGTTCTTC; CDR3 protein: CATSGVYSGSYNEQFF
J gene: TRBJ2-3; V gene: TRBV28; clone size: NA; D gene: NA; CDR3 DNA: TGTGCCGTGGGGGCGGGAAGCACAGATACGCAGTATTTT; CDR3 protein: CAVGAGSTDTQYF
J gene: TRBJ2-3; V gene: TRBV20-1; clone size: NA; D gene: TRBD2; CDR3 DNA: TGCAGTGCTAGAGGAGGGACTAGCGGGAGAGTGAATACGCAGTATTTT; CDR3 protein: CSARGGTSGRVNTQYF
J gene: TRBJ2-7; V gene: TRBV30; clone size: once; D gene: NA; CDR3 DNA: TGTGCCTGGAGTGTGGGTACTTCCTACGAGCAGTACTTC; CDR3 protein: CAWSVGTSYEQYF
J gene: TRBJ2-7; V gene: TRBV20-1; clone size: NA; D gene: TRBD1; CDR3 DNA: TGCAGTGCTAGAGACGGACAGGGGGCTACCTACAAGCAGTACTTC; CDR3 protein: CSARDGQGATYKQYF
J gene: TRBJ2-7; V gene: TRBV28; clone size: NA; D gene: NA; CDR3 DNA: TGTGCCAGCACGACACAGGGCAACACCTACGAGCAGTACTTC; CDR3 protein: CASTTQGNTYEQYF
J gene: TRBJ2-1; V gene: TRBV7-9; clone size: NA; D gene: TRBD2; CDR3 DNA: TGTGCCAGCAACACCGGGACTAGCGGTCAGGATGAGCAGTTCTTC; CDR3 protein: CASNTGTSGQDEQFF
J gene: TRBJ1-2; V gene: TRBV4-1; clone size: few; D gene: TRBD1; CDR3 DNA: TGCGCCAGCAGCCAACGACAGGGGGCGGACTATGGCTACACCTTC; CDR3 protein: CASSQRQGADYGYTF
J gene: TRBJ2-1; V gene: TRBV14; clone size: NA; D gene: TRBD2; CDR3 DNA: TGTGCCAGCAGCCTCCACCCGGGACTAGCGGGTCCGAAAAACAATGAGCAGTTCTTC; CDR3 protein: CASSLHPGLAGPKNNEQFF
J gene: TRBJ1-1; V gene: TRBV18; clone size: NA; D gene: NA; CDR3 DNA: TGTGCCAGCTCACCACCTGGGAAGGTTGAGGCTGAAGCTTTCTTT; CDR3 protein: CASSPPGKVEAEAFF
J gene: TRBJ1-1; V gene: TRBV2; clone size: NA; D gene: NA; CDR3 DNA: TGTGCCAGCGTCGAGGGTCTGGCTGAAGCTTTCTTT; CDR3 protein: CASVEGLAEAFF
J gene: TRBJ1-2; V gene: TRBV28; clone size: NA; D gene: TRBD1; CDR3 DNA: TGTGCCAGCAGTTTAGGGCAGGGGGACTATGGCTACACCTTC; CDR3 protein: CASSLGQGDYGYTF
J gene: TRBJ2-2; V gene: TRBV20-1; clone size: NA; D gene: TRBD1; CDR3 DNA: TGCAGTGCTAGAACGACAGGGGGCAGAATGAACACCGGGGAGCTGTTTTTT; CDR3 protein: CSARTTGGRMNTGELFF
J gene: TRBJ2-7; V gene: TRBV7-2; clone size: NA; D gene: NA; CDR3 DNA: TGTGCCAGCAGCAAGGGACCACTCCTCTACGAGCAGTACTTC; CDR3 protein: CASSKGPLLYEQYF
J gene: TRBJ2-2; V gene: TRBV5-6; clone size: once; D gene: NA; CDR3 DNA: TGTGCCAGCAGCCCCTCCTGGGCTGGGGAGCTGTTTTTT; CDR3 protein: CASSPSWAGELFF
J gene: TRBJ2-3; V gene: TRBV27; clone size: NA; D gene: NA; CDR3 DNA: TGTGCCAGCAGTTTATCTAAACCCAGGGATACAGATACGCAGTATTTT; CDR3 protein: CASSLSKPRDTDTQYF
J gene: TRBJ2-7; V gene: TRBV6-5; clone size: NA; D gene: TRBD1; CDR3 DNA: TGTGCCAGCAGCAGACGGGACAGAGGGCGCGAGCAGTACTTC; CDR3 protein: CASSRRDRGREQYF
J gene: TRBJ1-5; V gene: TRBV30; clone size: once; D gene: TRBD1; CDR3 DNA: TGTGCCTGGAGTGTACGTTTGAGGGGGCCGGGTAAAAGGAGGCAGCCCCAGCATTTT; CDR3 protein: CAWSVRLRGPGKRRQPQHF
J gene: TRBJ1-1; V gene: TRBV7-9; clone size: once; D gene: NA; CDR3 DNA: TGTGCCAGCAGCTTAGCTTGGGGGGGCACTGAAGCTTTCTTT; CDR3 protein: CASSLAWGGTEAFF
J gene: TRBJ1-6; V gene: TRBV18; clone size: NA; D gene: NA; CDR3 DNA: TGTGCCAGCTCGGGGACTTACCGATATAATTCACCCCTCCACTTT; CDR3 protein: CASSGTYRYNSPLHF
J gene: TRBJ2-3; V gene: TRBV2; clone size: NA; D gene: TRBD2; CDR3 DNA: TGTGCCAGCAGTGTAGCGGGAGGGGCAGATACGCAGTATTTT; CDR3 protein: CASSVAGGADTQYF
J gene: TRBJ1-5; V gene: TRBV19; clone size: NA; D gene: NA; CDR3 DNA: TGTGCCAGTAGAGACGGCTATAGCAATCAGCCCCAGCATTTT; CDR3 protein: CASRDGYSNQPQHF
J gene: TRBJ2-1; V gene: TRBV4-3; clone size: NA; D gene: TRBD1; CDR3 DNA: TGCGCCAGCAGCCGAAGGACAGGGGGTAATGAGCAGTTCTTC; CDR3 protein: CASSRRTGGNEQFF
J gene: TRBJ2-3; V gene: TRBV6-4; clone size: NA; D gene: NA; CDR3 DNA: TGTGCCAGCAGTGAGGGCAGTTTGTCCACGGATACGCAGTATTTT; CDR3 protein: CASSEGSLSTDTQYF
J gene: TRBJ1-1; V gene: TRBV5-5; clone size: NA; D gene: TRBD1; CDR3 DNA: TGTGCCAGCAGCTTGGAACCGACAGGGTTAGCTTTCTTT; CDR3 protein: CASSLEPTGLAFF
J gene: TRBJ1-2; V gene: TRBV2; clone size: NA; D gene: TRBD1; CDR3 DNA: TGTGCCAGCAGTGAGCGCCGGGGACAGGACATCTATGGCTACACCTTC; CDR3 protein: CASSERRGQDIYGYTF
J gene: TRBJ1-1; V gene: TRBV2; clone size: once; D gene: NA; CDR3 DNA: TGTGCCAGCAGTGAGAGGGATTGGAGCACTGAAGCTTTCTTT; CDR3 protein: CASSERDWSTEAFF